The 21 T cell receptor beta chains given below trace back to one sample, sequenced in a study of T cells after yellow fever vaccination. TCRdb recomputed calls from the 5' RACE reads with MiXCR, one row per CDR3 protein. The table lists about 300,000 distinct CDR3 sequences, 6.8% of them singletons. This specimen consisted of PBMCs, obtained roughly 46 days after the first yellow fever vaccination. The source is a man aged 18 to 30 who received the YFV17D yellow fever vaccine.

This clonotype was observed at least ten times. The chain couples TRBV5-5 to TRBJ2-1, with 7 bases aligning to TRBD1. V gave up 0 bases and J gave up 8 bases; unmatched junction bases: 5. The CDR3 is 14 residues long. Germline CDR1 SGHKS, CDR2 YYEKEE (reference sequence). The CDR3 sequence: CASSLGTGWDEQFF. The CDR3 DNA is TGTGCCAGCAGCTTGGGGACAGGATGGGATGAGCAGTTCTTC.

This clonotype occurred many times. The chain combines TRBV28 with TRBJ2-2; the match to TRBD1 covers 7 bases. Per germline, CDR1 MDHEN and CDR2 SYDVKM. The CDR3 is 12 residues long. V was clipped by 6 bases and J by 8 bases; unmatched bases: 3. CDR3 protein: CASRRGPGELFF. CDR3 nucleotide sequence: TGTGCCAGCAGAAGGGGGCCTGGGGAGCTGTTTTTT.

This clonotype was seen repeatedly, ten times or more. The chain uses TRBV7-9 and TRBJ2-1, with D perhaps being TRBD1 or TRBD2 (5 bases each). Germline V gene lookup returns CDR1 SEHNR and CDR2 FQNEAQ (reference sequence). Trimming took off 4 bases at V and 4 bases at J, with 17 bases between the two ends. The CDR3 totals 16 residues. CDR3 sequence reads: CASSSIGTEPYNEQFF. In DNA form, the CDR3 reads TGTGCCAGCAGCTCCATAGGGACGGAACCTTACAATGAGCAGTTCTTC.

This chain joins TRBV7-9 and TRBJ1-6; a possible D gene is TRBD1 (6 bases). In germline, CDR1 is SEHNR, CDR2 FQNEAQ (reference sequence). V lost 5 bases, J lost 9 bases, and 11 bases lay in between. The CDR3 is 13 amino acids. CDR3 nucleotide sequence: TGTGCCAGCAGCCAGGGGCTCGGTTCACCCCTCCACTTT. Amino acids: CASSQGLGSPLHF. Variable domain in full (rest from reference TRBV7-9 and TRBJ1-6): DTGVSQNPRHKITKRGQNVTFRCDPISEHNRLYWYRQTLGQGPEFLTYFQNEAQLEKSRLLSDRFSAERPKGSFSTLEIQRTEQGDSAMYLCASSQGLGSPLHFGNGTRLTVT.

This clonotype was detected only a few times. In nucleotides, the CDR3 is TGTGCCAGCAAAAGGGAGGGATCCTACGAGCAGTACTTC. This sequence encodes CASKREGSYEQYF. The J gene is TRBJ2-7, the V gene TRBV5-4; 7 nucleotides line up with TRBD2. The CDR3 length is 13 residues. CDR1 and CDR2 from the germline V gene are SGHNT and YYREEE (reference sequence). The J segment lost 1 base and the V segment lost 6 bases, leaving 4 bases of the junction unmatched.

This clonotype showed up just a few times. This chain connects TRBV7-6 to TRBJ1-2, with 8 bases that match TRBD1. The CDR3 has 14 amino acids. CDR1 and CDR2 (germline): SGHVS, FNYEAQ. V dropped 3 bases and J dropped 8; count of bases not matched to a gene: 8. This CDR3 reads CASSFPGGMGGYTF. The CDR3 DNA reads TGTGCCAGCAGCTTTCCAGGGGGCATGGGCGGCTACACCTTC.

This clonotype was recorded many times. This chain links TRBV5-1 with TRBJ1-1; TRBD1 matches 8 bases. Germline CDR1 and CDR2: SGHRS and YFSETQ. CDR3 length equals 14 residues. With 5 bases clipped from V and 6 bases from J, the junction kept 9 bases outside the gene matches. The CDR3 DNA follows: TGCGCCAGCAGGAAACAGGGGGTCGACGCTGAAGCTTTCTTT. Translating it yields CASRKQGVDAEAFF.

Concerning this clonotype: Since a much larger clone is just one base distant, this may be a read error. This chain uses TRBV7-2 with TRBJ2-1, with 7 bases identical to TRBD2. Germline trimming cut 6 bases from V and 4 bases from J; bases unmatched to any gene: 9. CDR1 is SGHTA, CDR2 FQGNSA, per germline. There are 15 residues in the CDR3. CDR3 protein: CASRLARGQYNEQFF. Here the CDR3 DNA reads TGTGCCAGCAGACTAGCGAGGGGCCAATACAATGAGCAGTTCTTC.

This clonotype was seen more than once but under ten times. This chain uses TRBV7-2 with TRBJ2-5; unclear D gene. The CDR3 totals 12 residues. Looked up from germline, CDR1 is SGHTA and CDR2 is FQGNSA. V was trimmed by 1 base and J by 4 bases, leaving 4 bases between them. In nucleotides, the CDR3 is TGTGCCAGCAGCTTAGAGACAGAGACCCAGTACTTC. Encoded protein: CASSLETETQYF.

This clonotype has a single count. The rearrangement joins TRBV2 to TRBJ2-3; TRBD2 matches 12 bases. The CDR3 contains 18 residues. The germline CDR1 and CDR2 sequences are SNHLY and FYNNEI. V dropped 11 bases and J dropped 3; count of bases not matched to a gene: 18. The CDR3 protein is CARCRDWASGGATDTQYF. The CDR3 DNA is TGTGCCCGCTGTCGCGACTGGGCTAGCGGGGGGGCTACAGATACGCAGTATTTT.

This clonotype was seen a handful of times. The CDR3 reads CASSRRRADTNIQYF. For the CDR3, the DNA is TGTGCCAGCAGTCGACGTCGGGCGGATACAAACATTCAGTACTTC. This chain connects TRBV7-2 to TRBJ2-4, with D unclear. Trimming pared 6 bases from V and 6 bases from J, leaving 18 bases between. CDR3 length equals 15 residues. Germline assignment: CDR1 SGHTA and CDR2 FQGNSA.

This clonotype was seen more than once but under ten times. This chain links TRBV6-4 with TRBJ2-5; TRBD2 matches 9 bases. The CDR3 is made up of 15 amino acids. The germline V gene encodes CDR1 MRHNA and CDR2 SNTAGT. V was pared by 7 bases and J by 2 bases, with 8 bases of the junction left unmatched. The CDR3 is CASIVASGAQETQYF. CDR3 coding DNA: TGTGCCAGCATCGTGGCTAGCGGGGCGCAAGAGACCCAGTACTTC.

This clonotype came up a few times. This sequence joins TRBV7-9 and TRBJ2-1; 8 bases line up with TRBD2. From germline, CDR1 is SEHNR and CDR2 FQNEAQ (reference sequence). There are 16 residues in the CDR3. The trim removed 5 bases at V and 8 bases at J, leaving 14 bases unmatched. The CDR3 coding sequence is TGTGCCAGCAGCCTTCAGCGGGGGTCGCCCGGGGATGAGCAGTTCTTC. The encoded protein is CASSLQRGSPGDEQFF.

This rearrangement joins TRBV10-3 to TRBJ1-5, with a tentative D call TRBD1 (5 bases). Trimming left V 4 bases short and J 7 bases short, with 14 bases between. Germline lookup yields CDR1 ENHRY and CDR2 SYGVKD. This CDR3 is 14 amino acids long. The DNA for the CDR3 is TGTGCCATCAGTGCTCAGGGTTCCCAACAGCCCCAGCATTTT. Encoded protein: CAISAQGSQQPQHF.

The V call is TRBV3-1, the J call TRBJ1-4; 9 bases map to TRBD1. The V gene end was trimmed by 1 base and the J gene end by 0 bases; junction bases not matched to a gene: 6. CDR1 and CDR2 (germline): LGHDT, YNNKEL (reference sequence). The CDR3 extends over 18 amino acids. The CDR3 bases are TGTGCCAGCAGCCAAGGGCGGTACAGGGGGCCAACTAATGAAAAACTGTTTTTT. This codes for CASSQGRYRGPTNEKLFF.

There are many counts of this clonotype. The CDR3 sequence is CASSYVGAYEQYF. The CDR3, as DNA: TGTGCCAGCAGTTACGTGGGGGCCTACGAGCAGTACTTC. The rearrangement uses TRBV6-5 and TRBJ2-7, with D tentatively TRBD1 or TRBD2 (5 bases each). The CDR3 length is 13 residues. V lost 2 bases and J lost 2, with 7 bases in between. CDR1 and CDR2 from the germline V gene are MNHEY and SVGAGI.

Many counts were recorded for this clonotype. This chain joins TRBV28 and TRBJ1-1; TRBD1 agrees at 9 bases. CDR3 length: 17 amino acids. Germline CDR1 is MDHEN and CDR2 is SYDVKM. Trimming took 5 bases from V and 5 from J; bases not matched to a gene: 15. CDR3 loop: CASSPPGTGSGDTEAFF. The CDR3 nucleotides are TGTGCCAGCAGTCCCCCCGGGACAGGGTCTGGAGATACTGAAGCTTTCTTT.

This clonotype was recorded a few times. The chain is built from TRBV10-3 and TRBJ2-4, with D perhaps TRBD2 (5 bases). V lost 8 bases to trimming and J lost 8 bases, with 10 bases between them. The CDR3 spans 11 residues. Germline V gene sequence: CDR1 ENHRY, CDR2 SYGVKD. CDR3 loop: CAIREGHIQYF. CDR3 nucleotide sequence: TGTGCCATCCGCGAGGGTCACATTCAGTACTTC.

The genes are TRBV7-2 and TRBJ1-2; D is unclear. Between the trimmed V and J ends, which lost 1 base and 5 bases, there was a span of 17 bases. CDR3 length equals 16 residues. Germline-derived CDR1 and CDR2 are SGHTA and FQGNSA. The CDR3 DNA reads as TGTGCCAGCAGCTTAGATCAGCAGGCCGTTTTTTATGGCTACACCTTC. Translation: CASSLDQQAVFYGYTF.

Only a few counts were recorded for this clonotype. CDR3 nucleotides: TGCAGTGCAATCGGGACAGCAGCCTACGAGCAGTACTTC. Its translation: CSAIGTAAYEQYF. The chain is built from TRBV20-1 and TRBJ2-7; 7 bases map to TRBD1. The CDR3 has 13 amino acids. Germline V gene data show CDR1 as DFQATT and CDR2 as SNEGSKA (reference sequence). Germline trimming cut 6 bases from V and 2 bases from J; bases unmatched to any gene: 7.

The chain links TRBV10-2 to TRBJ1-6, with TRBD1 identical over 7 bases. The ends lost 6 bases at V and 8 bases at J; junction bases unmatched: 7. The CDR3 runs 14 residues. Germline V gene lookup returns CDR1 WSHSY and CDR2 SAAADI. The CDR3: CASRLQGNDSPLHF. Written as DNA, the CDR3 is TGCGCCAGCAGATTACAGGGGAACGATTCACCCCTCCACTTT.